The rows below give T cell receptor beta chains drawn from one sample of a study of T cell repertoires in cytomegalovirus infection. No antigens are known for them. TCRdb re-called the reads with MiXCR, one entry per CDR3 protein. The table has 360,000 or so distinct CDR3 sequences, roughly a third seen once. Sequencing used cultured PBMCs, obtained from culture after CMV antigen stimulation. The source of these receptors is a human donor in good health (CMV status not recorded). Some clones in this sample may be carry-over from other donors' samples. The CDR3 runs from the conserved cysteine through the conserved F or W. D genes are given only for firm matches. Expanded clones are given a class, and other clones once, few, many or no size at all.

v_call	j_call	cdr3_length	d_call	clone_size	cdr3_nt	cdr3_aa
TRBV6-1	TRBJ2-1	14	NA	NA	TGTGCCAGCAGTGATACTACGTGGTCGGGTGAGCAGTTCTTC	CASSDTTWSGEQFF
TRBV7-2	TRBJ2-3	15	TRBD2	few	TGTGCCAGCAGCGAACTAGCGGGCCACACAGATACGCAGTATTTT	CASSELAGHTDTQYF
TRBV6-6	TRBJ2-5	12	NA	NA	TGTGCCTCAGCAAGGGGGCAAGAGACCCAGTACTTC	CASARGQETQYF
TRBV7-6	TRBJ2-7	15	NA	NA	TGTGCCAGCAGCCCTAACAGGGTTGGGTCCTACGAGCAGTACTTC	CASSPNRVGSYEQYF
TRBV10-3	TRBJ2-7	13	TRBD2	NA	TGTGCCATCAGTCTAGCGGGGTCCTACGAGCAGTACTTC	CAISLAGSYEQYF
TRBV7-2	TRBJ2-3	17	NA	NA	TGTGCCAGCAGCTTAGGTCATCGGGGGCCAAGCACAGATACGCAGTATTTT	CASSLGHRGPSTDTQYF
TRBV6-8	TRBJ2-7	17	NA	NA	TGTGCCAGCAGTTACCAAGGCATGGGGCTCGACTCCTACGAGCAGTACTTC	CASSYQGMGLDSYEQYF
TRBV28	TRBJ2-3	11	NA	NA	TGTGCCAGCGTCCGTTCTGATACGCAGTATTTT	CASVRSDTQYF
TRBV11-2	TRBJ1-6	18	NA	NA	TGTGCCAGCAGCTTACGACAGCCCCCCCCTCCTAAGAATTCACCCCTCCACTTT	CASSLRQPPPPKNSPLHF
TRBV4-1	TRBJ1-2	16	TRBD1	NA	TGTGCCAGCAGCCAAGATTACGGGACAGGGAACTATGGCTACACCTTC	CASSQDYGTGNYGYTF
TRBV30	TRBJ1-2	15	TRBD1	NA	TGTGCCTGGAGTGTACAGACAGGGAGGAGCTATGGCTACACCTTC	CAWSVQTGRSYGYTF
TRBV5-1	TRBJ2-4	16	TRBD1	NA	TGCGCCAGCAGCCTGGAGGCGGGACAGGGGAGAAACATTCAGTACTTC	CASSLEAGQGRNIQYF
TRBV20-1	TRBJ2-1	15	TRBD2	NA	TGCAGTGCTCCTCTAGCGGGAAGACCGGACAATGAGCAGTTCTTC	CSAPLAGRPDNEQFF
TRBV5-1	TRBJ1-2	18	NA	few	TGCGCCAGCAGCTTGGTGCTCGGGGTGATTAATGGCGATTATGGCTACACCTTC	CASSLVLGVINGDYGYTF
TRBV7-8	TRBJ2-5	14	NA	few	TGTGCCAGCAGCTTACGAGGGCCCCAGGAGACCCAGTACTTC	CASSLRGPQETQYF
TRBV29-1	TRBJ2-1	15	TRBD2	NA	TGCAGCGCCGTTGGAACCGGGACTAGCTTATCGGAGCAGTTCTTC	CSAVGTGTSLSEQFF
TRBV5-4	TRBJ2-1	14	NA	few	TGTGCCAGCAGCTTGATAGGGACCACCAATGAGCAGTTCTTC	CASSLIGTTNEQFF
TRBV7-2	TRBJ2-1	12	TRBD2	many	TGTGCCAGCAGCAACCTAGCGGGCGAGCAGTTCTTC	CASSNLAGEQFF
TRBV27	TRBJ2-2	18	NA	few	TGTGCCAGCAGTTCACCTTTAAGGGCCCTGGGAGACACCGGGGAGCTGTTTTTT	CASSSPLRALGDTGELFF
TRBV20-1	TRBJ2-2	15	TRBD1	NA	TGCAGTGCTAGAGAAGGGACAGCGAACACCGGGGAGCTGTTTTTT	CSAREGTANTGELFF
TRBV18	TRBJ1-6	14	NA	NA	TGTGCCAGCTCCGAGAGACAGACGAGTTCACCCCTCCACTTT	CASSERQTSSPLHF
TRBV12-5	TRBJ2-3	18	TRBD2	few	TGTGCTAGTGGTTTGGTTTCCGGACTAGCGGAGCCCACAGATACGCAGTATTTT	CASGLVSGLAEPTDTQYF
TRBV6-2/TRBV6-3	TRBJ2-5	13	TRBD2	few	TGTGCCAGCAGAGAACTAGCGAGAGAGACCCAGTACTTC	CASRELARETQYF
TRBV5-1	TRBJ1-2	13	NA	NA	TGCGCCAGCAGTCCGGGGGACATCGGAGGCTACACCTTC	CASSPGDIGGYTF
TRBV19	TRBJ1-5	16	TRBD1	NA	TGTGCCAGTAGTATAGAAGGGACAGGGGGCATACAGCCCCAGCATTTT	CASSIEGTGGIQPQHF
TRBV6-2/TRBV6-3	TRBJ2-5	15	NA	NA	TGTGCCAGCAGTTATAGAGGATCTTGGGGAGAGACCCAGTACTTC	CASSYRGSWGETQYF
TRBV7-3	TRBJ1-1	16	TRBD1	NA	TGTGCCAGCAGCCGGACAGGGGCGGCGGGGGACACTGAAGCTTTCTTT	CASSRTGAAGDTEAFF
TRBV20-1	TRBJ1-5	13	NA	many	TGCAGTGCTAGAGATACGGGGCCTCAGCCCCAGCATTTT	CSARDTGPQPQHF
TRBV7-9	TRBJ2-7	12	NA	NA	TGTGCCAGCAGCCCCCAGGTGGGCGAGCAGTACTTC	CASSPQVGEQYF
TRBV4-1	TRBJ2-3	14	NA	NA	TGCGCCAGCAGCCAAGATACGCCTCCAGATACGCAGTATTTT	CASSQDTPPDTQYF
TRBV27	TRBJ2-1	16	TRBD2	many	TGTGCCAGCAGTCCTCGACTAGCGGGAGGGTACAATGAGCAGTTCTTC	CASSPRLAGGYNEQFF
TRBV19	TRBJ1-5	14	NA	few	TGTGCCAGTCGGCCGGATTATAGCAATCAGCCCCAGCATTTT	CASRPDYSNQPQHF
TRBV4-1	TRBJ1-5	15	TRBD1	NA	TGTGCCAGCAGCCAAGATGCCAGGGGGGGTCAGCCCCAGCATTTT	CASSQDARGGQPQHF
TRBV11-1	TRBJ2-7	13	NA	NA	TGTGCCAGCAGCGACGCACCAAAAAGGGAGCAGTACTTC	CASSDAPKREQYF
TRBV11-2	TRBJ2-1	16	NA	NA	TGTGCCAGCAGCTTAGTACCGGGAGTAGCCTACAATGAGCAGTTCTTC	CASSLVPGVAYNEQFF
TRBV7-8	TRBJ1-6	13	NA	many	TGTGCCAGCAGCTTAACCTATAATTCACCCCTCCACTTT	CASSLTYNSPLHF
TRBV2	TRBJ2-6	14	NA	NA	TGTGCCAGCAGCCCTACGGGAGGGGCCAACGTCCTGACTTTC	CASSPTGGANVLTF
TRBV5-1	TRBJ2-1	15	TRBD2	once	TGCGCCAGCAGCTTTCGGGCGGGAGTCTACAATGAGCAGTTCTTC	CASSFRAGVYNEQFF
TRBV5-1	TRBJ2-1	19	TRBD2	NA	TGCGCCAGCAGCTGGGGTCGAGCGGGAGGCTGGAGCTCCTACAATGAGCAGTTCTTC	CASSWGRAGGWSSYNEQFF
TRBV29-1	TRBJ2-1	16	TRBD1	many	TGCAGCGTTGAAGGCGGACAGGTCGCTGCCTACAATGAGCAGTTCTTC	CSVEGGQVAAYNEQFF
TRBV6-1	TRBJ2-3	16	TRBD2	few	TGTGCCAGCAGTGAAAGGTCGAGCGGGAGTACAGATACGCAGTATTTT	CASSERSSGSTDTQYF
TRBV25-1	TRBJ2-1	14	NA	NA	TGTGCCAGCAGTGGGAAGCGAGCGGGCGATGAGCAGTTCTTC	CASSGKRAGDEQFF
TRBV15	TRBJ2-5	14	NA	NA	TGTGCCACCAGCAGAGATGCCGCGACAGAGACCCAGTACTTC	CATSRDAATETQYF
TRBV9	TRBJ2-1	13	NA	NA	TGTGCCAGCAGCGTAGGGAAAGGGTATGAGCAGTTCTTC	CASSVGKGYEQFF
TRBV7-2	TRBJ2-1	16	NA	many	TGTGCCAGCAGCTTAATCGGGGGTGGGGCTAGCAATGAGCAGTTCTTC	CASSLIGGGASNEQFF
TRBV7-9	TRBJ1-1	15	TRBD1	few	TGTGCCAGCAGCGATTCGGACAGGGAATCTACTGAAGCTTTCTTT	CASSDSDRESTEAFF
TRBV20-1	TRBJ1-1	11	NA	NA	TGCAGTGGGACAGACAACACTGAAGCTTTCTTT	CSGTDNTEAFF
TRBV20-1	TRBJ1-5	15	NA	NA	TGCAGTGCCCCTCCCGGAACACCTATTTATCAGCCCCAGCATTTT	CSAPPGTPIYQPQHF
TRBV6-6	TRBJ2-4	13	NA	NA	TGTGCCAGCAGTTTCGAGGCGAGAAACATTCAGTACTTC	CASSFEARNIQYF
TRBV11-2	TRBJ2-1	13	NA	NA	TGTGCCAGCAGCTTACCATTATGGCATGAGCAGTTCTTC	CASSLPLWHEQFF
TRBV7-9	TRBJ1-5	17	NA	NA	TGTGCCAGCAGCTTAGCTCCCACGGCTGGGAGCAATCAGCCCCAGCATTTT	CASSLAPTAGSNQPQHF
TRBV12-3/TRBV12-4	TRBJ1-1	14	TRBD1	few	TGTGCCAGCAGTTCAGGGGGTTGGAGCACTGAAGCTTTCTTT	CASSSGGWSTEAFF
TRBV6-1	TRBJ2-6	14	TRBD1	NA	TGTGCCAGCAGACAGGGGGCTGGGGCCAACGTCCTGACTTTC	CASRQGAGANVLTF
TRBV7-9	TRBJ1-4	13	NA	once	TGTGCCAGCAGCTCACGGACGGTTGAAAAACTGTTTTTT	CASSSRTVEKLFF